Below, 6 T cell receptor beta chains from the same sample are listed, as sequenced in a study of cytomegalovirus exposure and HLA in healthy donors (dated by TCRdb to the late 2010s). Libraries came from the immunoSEQ multiplex PCR assay. A mixture of 60 forward primers for TCR Vbeta segments and 13 reverse primers for TCR Jbeta segments was used in the multiplex PCR. The clones in this table, taken by TCRdb from immuneACCESS, are in-frame only. Not every clone is retained; where verified, under half of the shortfall comes from an unresolved V gene, and the cause of the rest is unknown. The sample profile shows roughly 170,000 clones; 80% to 85% of them were found once. The ten largest clones capture under 1.1% of the sample. The sample was PBMCs. These receptors all come from a man aged 25 to 45 in good health and CMV-seronegative.

V is TRBV2 and J is TRBJ1-5; TRBD1 matches at 10 bases. The germline V gene has CDR1 SNHLY and CDR2 FYNNEI. V shed 4 bases, J shed 5 bases, and the junction held 2 bases outside the gene matches. The CDR3 runs to 14 residues. CDR3 sequence reads: CASSGGTGDQPQHF. The CDR3 DNA reads as TGTGCCAGCAGTGGGGGGACAGGGGATCAGCCCCAGCATTTT.

The chain carries TRBV27 and TRBJ2-7; 8 nucleotides agree with TRBD1. Germline V CDR1 and CDR2: MNHEY, SMNVEV (reference sequence). The trim removed 8 bases at V and 2 bases at J, leaving 14 bases unmatched. This CDR3 is 16 amino acids long. CDR3 region: CASGYGQGHSTYEQYF. CDR3 sequence (DNA): TGTGCCAGCGGATACGGACAGGGTCATTCGACCTACGAGCAGTACTTC.

V is TRBV12-5 and J is TRBJ2-7, with TRBD2 identical over 10 bases. The CDR3 runs 15 residues. V lost 6 bases, J lost 3 bases, and 8 bases stayed unmatched. The germline V gene encodes CDR1 LGHNT and CDR2 FRNRAP. The CDR3 loop reads CASGPGTSANYEQYF. The CDR3, as DNA: TGTGCTAGTGGCCCCGGGACTAGCGCCAACTACGAGCAGTACTTC.

This chain uses TRBV30 with TRBJ1-2; D is possibly TRBD1 (6 bases). The CDR3 extends over 14 amino acids. Germline values: CDR1 GTSNPN, CDR2 SVGIG (reference sequence). V gave up 3 bases and J gave up 1 base, with 12 bases separating them. CDR3 in DNA: TGTGCCTGGAGGACGACAGGTGTTAACTATGGCTACACCTTC. Protein product: CAWRTTGVNYGYTF.

The chain employs TRBV6-5 and TRBJ2-1; 7 bases agree with TRBD2. The CDR3 is made up of 13 amino acids. Trimming at V came to 5 bases and at J to 6 bases, leaving 4 bases not matched to a gene. Germline V CDR1 and CDR2: MNHEY, SVGAGI. CDR3 DNA: TGTGCCAGCAGTCGGGGACTACTCAATGAGCAGTTCTTC. Translating it yields CASSRGLLNEQFF.

The rearrangement joins TRBV27 to TRBJ2-5, with TRBD1 matching over 9 bases. The CDR3 contains 18 residues. Germline CDR1 MNHEY, CDR2 SMNVEV (reference sequence). V dropped 0 bases and J dropped 2; count of bases not matched to a gene: 10. The chain's CDR3 is CASSLSREPGQGQETQYF. The CDR3 DNA reads TGTGCCAGCAGTTTATCGAGGGAACCGGGACAGGGACAAGAGACCCAGTACTTC.